These T cell receptor beta chains were read from a single sample in a study of cytomegalovirus exposure and HLA in healthy donors. This table comes from immunoSEQ multiplex PCR, and its TCRdb copy is limited to in-frame clones, with some not included. The table records 140,000 to 150,000 clones, roughly 70% of them present only once. Source material: PBMCs. These receptor sequences come from a man aged 25 to 45 in good health and CMV-seronegative. Both conserved end residues are part of each CDR3. Each record gives: clone size, V gene, J gene, D gene, CDR3 DNA, CDR3 protein. The D gene is left open where the match is weak. The size of a clone is reported for some rows only, either as once, few or many, or as a class for expanded clones.

NA	TRBV11-3	TRBJ2-7	NA	TGTGCCAGCAGCTTGAATCTAGCCTCGGGCGAGCAGTACTTC	CASSLNLASGEQYF
once	TRBV28	TRBJ1-5	NA	TGTGCCAGCCAAGAGTATAGCAATCAGCCCCAGCATTTT	CASQEYSNQPQHF
NA	TRBV5-6	TRBJ1-2	NA	TGTGCCAGCAGCCCCCAGGGGTGGGCTAGCGGCTACACCTTC	CASSPQGWASGYTF
NA	TRBV10-3	TRBJ1-2	TRBD1	TGTGCCATCAGCCACGGGACAGGAGAACCTAACTATGGCTACACCTTC	CAISHGTGEPNYGYTF
NA	TRBV7-9	TRBJ2-5	NA	TGTGCCAGCAGCTTAGTTCAGTTCCAAGAGACCCAGTACTTC	CASSLVQFQETQYF
NA	TRBV14	TRBJ2-7	TRBD1	TGTGCCAGCAGCCAAGTGCGGACAGGGGGCAACGAGCAGTACTTC	CASSQVRTGGNEQYF
once	TRBV5-4	TRBJ2-2	TRBD2	TGTGCCAGCAGCGCTGAGGGCGGGAGCTTCACCGGGGAGCTGTTTTTT	CASSAEGGSFTGELFF
NA	TRBV6-6	TRBJ1-6	NA	TGTGCCAGCAAAATACAGGGTTTGAATTCACCCCTCCACTTT	CASKIQGLNSPLHF
NA	TRBV2	TRBJ2-7	NA	TGTGCCAGCAGTCAAACTAACTCCTACGAGCAGTACTTC	CASSQTNSYEQYF
once	TRBV5-1	TRBJ2-3	NA	TGCGCCAGCAGCTCGAACAGGGGGGGAGGCACAGATACGCAGTATTTT	CASSSNRGGGTDTQYF